This TCR beta chain was captured in a study of beta chain features in type 1 diabetes. Findings and limits, study-wide: Naive, central memory and Treg TCRB repertoires seemed to resemble each other more closely in patients than they did in healthy donors.

This clone was observed a few times. Antigen: not known. Sequencing targeted expressed TCRB transcripts, as all isolated RNA had been reverse transcribed. Using immunoSEQ multiplex PCR, the repertoire was profiled, and TCRdb retains in-frame clones only, with some absent. The sample includes about 360,000 clones, roughly 12% seen only once; the top ten take more than 0.015%. Germline V CDR1 and CDR2: SGHDT, YYEEEE. The ends were cut back, 5 bases at V and 8 bases at J, with 14 bases in the middle. The CDR3 contains 13 residues. This chain connects TRBV5-6 to TRBJ1-3; D gene uncertain. The sample comprised naive CD4+ T cells from blood. This receptor was identified in a young man in good health. Here the CDR3 DNA reads TGTGCCAGCAGGGTAGCGGCCGCTTACACCATATATTTT. Translating it yields CASRVAAAYTIYF.